One sample yielded the 8 T cell receptor beta chains listed below, sequenced in a study of Graves' ophthalmopathy and Graves' hyperthyroidism. Amplification targeted the TCR beta CDR3 regions, with RNA transcripts as the source material. The first-round RT-PCR employed HTBI primers together with the Qiagen OneStep RT-PCR kit. A multiplex PCR was then performed as the second round. TCRdb re-analysed the multiplex PCR reads in MiXCR, keeping a single row per CDR3 protein. The repertoire holds over a million distinct CDR3 sequences, with about two fifths as singletons. The specimen was peripheral blood or thyroid tissue (not recorded which). The origin of the receptors is an adult man with Graves' hyperthyroidism.

In its sample, this clonotype was seen many times. The rearrangement links TRBV19 to TRBJ1-5, with D unresolved. Germline CDR1 LNHDA, CDR2 SQIVND (reference sequence). The V and J ends lost 6 bases and 4 bases respectively, with 7 bases between them. The CDR3 is made up of 12 amino acids. CDR3 loop: CASRRHNQPQHF. CDR3 nucleotide sequence: TGTGCCAGTAGAAGGCATAATCAGCCCCAGCATTTT.

Turning to this clonotype: A read error may be the cause here, since a much bigger clone is one base away. This chain uses TRBV5-6 with TRBJ2-7; D possibly uses TRBD1 or TRBD2 (5 bases each). Germline assignment: CDR1 SGHDT and CDR2 YYEEEE. There are 14 residues in the CDR3. The CDR3 sequence is CVSSLEGPTYEQYF. The CDR3 nucleotides are TGTGTCAGCAGCTTAGAGGGACCTACCTACGAGCAGTACTTC. The complete variable domain, with remaining parts taken from reference TRBV5-6 and TRBJ2-7, reads DAGVTQSPTHLIKTRGQQVTLRCSPKSGHDTVSWYQQALGQGPQFIFQYYEEEERQRGNFPDRFSGHQFPNYSSELNVNALLLGDSALYLCVSSLEGPTYEQYFGPGTRLTVT.

This clonotype has a count of ten or more. The chain is built from TRBV6-5 and TRBJ1-2, with D unclear. The CDR3 has 14 amino acids. Germline CDR1 MNHEY, CDR2 SVGAGI. The V and J ends lost 0 bases and 2 bases respectively, with 7 bases between them. CDR3 loop: CASSYSVRNYGYTF. The CDR3, as DNA: TGTGCCAGCAGTTACTCCGTCCGAAACTATGGCTACACCTTC.

This clonotype appeared a single time. The V gene is TRBV2, the J gene TRBJ2-7, with 7 bases that match TRBD1. The V segment lost 6 bases and the J segment 3 bases; nucleotides outside the gene matches: 5. Germline values: CDR1 SNHLY, CDR2 FYNNEI. This CDR3 is 13 amino acids long. Here the CDR3 DNA reads TGTGCCAGCAGAGACAGGGTTGACTACGAGCAGTACTTC. This encodes CASRDRVDYEQYF.

Details on this clonotype: Sequence at one end of the junction differs from germline and may be a read error. The rearrangement links TRBV7-9 to TRBJ1-1, with D possibly TRBD1 on 5 matching bases. In germline, CDR1 is SEHNR, CDR2 FQNEAQ (reference sequence). The CDR3 is 15 amino acids. CDR3 in amino acids: CASSRPGTSARRAFF. DNA of the CDR3: TGCGCCAGCAGCCGGCCCGGGACCTCCGCGCGGAGAGCTTTCTTT.

This clonotype was detected only a few times. This clone may be a read error of a much larger clone one base away. The CDR3 carries no conserved terminal phenylalanine or tryptophan, so it likely arises from a read error. This chain joins TRBV19 and TRBJ2-5, with D maybe TRBD2 (5 bases). The germline V gene has CDR1 LNHDA and CDR2 SQIVND (reference sequence). CDR3 length equals 14 residues. Trimming stripped 4 bases from V and 4 bases from J, with 13 bases between. The chain's CDR3 is CASSRVGVRETQYL. CDR3 nucleotide sequence: TGTGCCAGTAGTAGAGTGGGAGTTCGAGAGACCCAGTACCTC.

This clonotype has just a few counts. V gene TRBV29-1 combines with J gene TRBJ2-5, with TRBD1 identical over 8 bases. The V gene's germline CDR1 is SQVTM and CDR2 ANQGSEA. The CDR3 is 11 residues long. V lost 8 bases to trimming and J lost 2 bases; unmatched junction nucleotides: 1. The CDR3 reads CSWTGQETQYF. The DNA of the CDR3 is TGCAGCTGGACAGGGCAAGAGACCCAGTACTTC.

Only one count was recorded for this clonotype. The chain uses TRBV5-6 and TRBJ1-2, with 10 bases fitting TRBD1. The junction had 4 bases not matched to a gene; V was cut back by 1 base and J by 7 bases. The germline V gene has CDR1 SGHDT and CDR2 YYEEEE. CDR3 size: 14 residues. CDR3 residues: CASSLTRTGGGYTF. CDR3 coding DNA: TGTGCCAGCAGCTTGACTCGGACAGGGGGTGGCTACACCTTC. The variable domain in full, with the rest retrieved from reference TRBV5-6 and TRBJ1-2, is DAGVTQSPTHLIKTRGQQVTLRCSPKSGHDTVSWYQQALGQGPQFIFQYYEEEERQRGNFPDRFSGHQFPNYSSELNVNALLLGDSALYLCASSLTRTGGGYTFGSGTRLTVV.